Below, 26 T cell receptor beta chains from the same sample are listed, as sequenced in a study of blood T cell repertoires in COVID-19. Sequenced by immunoSEQ multiplex PCR; TCRdb stores in-frame clones only, minus some. This sample has 150,000 to 200,000 clones, with roughly four fifths found just once. The source material was peripheral blood. These receptors were taken from a woman aged 25 to 39 with acute or convalescent COVID-19.

This chain connects TRBV10-3 to TRBJ2-3; possibly TRBD1 for D (5 bases). The CDR3 covers 13 residues. V lost 6 bases, J lost 2 bases, and 9 bases lay in between. CDR1 is ENHRY, CDR2 SYGVKD, per germline. As DNA, the CDR3 is TGTGCCATCAGGATAGGGGCCACAGATACGCAGTATTTT. This gives the protein CAIRIGATDTQYF.

The rearrangement links TRBV2 to TRBJ1-6; 12 bases match TRBD1. Germline CDR1 SNHLY, CDR2 FYNNEI. This CDR3 is 15 amino acids long. V dropped 5 bases and J dropped 14; count of bases not matched to a gene: 10. The CDR3 nucleotides are TGTGCCAGCAGTCCCGGGACAGGGGGCAGAGGGACCCTCCACTTT. Amino acids: CASSPGTGGRGTLHF. Combining the CDR3 with reference TRBV2 and TRBJ1-6 gives the whole variable domain EPEVTQTPSHQVTQMGQEVILRCVPISNHLYFYWYRQILGQKVEFLVSFYNNEISEKSEIFDDQFSVERPDGSNFTLKIRSTKLEDSAMYFCASSPGTGGRGTLHFGNGTRLTVT.

V is TRBV7-6 and J is TRBJ2-7, with 9 bases identical to TRBD1. The germline V gene has CDR1 SGHVS and CDR2 FNYEAQ. The CDR3 has 16 residues. The ends lost 4 bases at V and 4 bases at J; junction bases unmatched: 11. This CDR3 is CASSSYGTGIGYEQYF. As DNA, the CDR3 is TGTGCCAGCAGCTCGTACGGGACAGGGATTGGTTACGAGCAGTACTTC.

In its sample, this clone was seen a few times. The gene calls are TRBV2 and TRBJ1-6, with TRBD1 matching over 7 bases. CDR3 length equals 15 residues. Trimming took 9 bases from V and 9 from J; bases not matched to a gene: 14. Germline loops: CDR1 SNHLY, CDR2 FYNNEI. The CDR3 spells CASIEREGASSPLHF. The CDR3 DNA sequence: TGTGCCAGTATCGAGCGGGAGGGGGCAAGTTCACCCCTCCACTTT.

The rearrangement joins TRBV28 to TRBJ1-2, with 10 bases that match TRBD1. Per the germline V gene, CDR1 is MDHEN and CDR2 is SYDVKM. The V and J ends lost 3 bases and 3 bases, in that order; junction bases with no gene match: 7. This CDR3 region has 16 residues. The CDR3 DNA sequence: TGTGCCAGCAGTTTCCCGGACAGGGGGTCTCACTATGGCTACACCTTC. This codes for CASSFPDRGSHYGYTF.

The DNA for the CDR3 is TGTGCCTGGAATTCCGGGATCACTGGAAACACCATATATTTT. It specifies CAWNSGITGNTIYF. This sequence joins TRBV30 and TRBJ1-3; the D is unclear. This CDR3 comprises 14 residues. Looked up from germline, CDR1 is GTSNPN and CDR2 is SVGIG (reference sequence). The V gene lost 4 bases and the J gene lost 2 bases, with 12 bases spanning the gap.

The chain combines TRBV19 with TRBJ1-5; maybe TRBD1 (6 bases). Germline V lookup: CDR1 LNHDA, CDR2 SQIVND (reference sequence). V was shortened by 5 bases and J by 7 bases, with 12 bases between the two germline ends. The CDR3 consists of 13 residues. As DNA, the CDR3 is TGTGCCAGTAGTGAGCGTAGGGGGCAGCCCCAGCATTTT. As protein: CASSERRGQPQHF.

The chain uses TRBV4-3 and TRBJ1-1; TRBD1 might be the D (5 bases). Trimming left V 0 bases short and J 3 bases short, with 8 bases between. The CDR3 consists of 14 residues. Looked up from germline, CDR1 is LGHNA and CDR2 is YSLEER. This chain's CDR3 is CASSQDPRDTEAFF. The CDR3 nucleotides are TGCGCCAGCAGCCAAGATCCCAGGGACACTGAAGCTTTCTTT.

The V and J genes are TRBV27 and TRBJ2-7, with D perhaps TRBD1 (7 bases). CDR3 length equals 15 residues. The germline gives CDR1 MNHEY, CDR2 SMNVEV (reference sequence). Between the trimmed V and J ends, which lost 5 bases and 2 bases, there was a span of 16 bases. The CDR3 DNA reads TGTGCCAGCAGTCACCGCGGAGGGGGCCCCTACGAGCAGTACTTC. As protein: CASSHRGGGPYEQYF.

V and J are TRBV28 and TRBJ2-6; weak D call: TRBD2 (6 bases). The CDR3 length is 16 residues. Looked up from germline, CDR1 is MDHEN and CDR2 is SYDVKM. Trimming cost V 2 bases and J 2 bases, with 10 bases left between them. The CDR3 DNA reads TGTGCCAGCAGTTTACATGGCGGGGCTGGGGCCAACGTCCTGACTTTC. As protein: CASSLHGGAGANVLTF.

This chain links TRBV20-1 with TRBJ2-5, with 8 bases lining up with TRBD2. This CDR3 spans 15 amino acids. CDR1 and CDR2 from the germline V gene are DFQATT and SNEGSKA (reference sequence). Losses at the gene ends were 3 bases for V and 4 bases for J; bases not matched to a gene: 10. CDR3 protein: CSASKSSGITETQYF. CDR3 DNA: TGCAGTGCTAGTAAGAGTAGCGGGATAACAGAGACCCAGTACTTC.

This chain links TRBV4-3 with TRBJ2-1; 10 bases fit TRBD2. The CDR3 contains 16 residues. Germline trimming cut 1 base from V and 8 bases from J; bases unmatched to any gene: 8. Germline V gives CDR1 LGHNA, CDR2 YSLEER. The CDR3 reads CASSQVGSSGSYEQFF. In DNA, the CDR3 is TGCGCCAGCAGCCAAGTCGGGTCTAGCGGGAGCTATGAGCAGTTCTTC.

The rearrangement joins TRBV15 to TRBJ2-2, with 10 bases matching TRBD1. The CDR3 length is 17 residues. Germline CDR1 is LNHNV and CDR2 is YYDKDF (reference sequence). With V trimmed by 5 bases and J by 6 bases, 12 bases remained unmatched. The CDR3 protein is CATSRFPGQGKSGELFF. CDR3 in DNA: TGTGCCACCAGCCGCTTCCCGGGACAGGGGAAATCCGGGGAGCTGTTTTTT. Variable domain in full (rest from reference TRBV15 and TRBJ2-2): DAMVIQNPRYQVTQFGKPVTLSCSQTLNHNVMYWYQQKSSQAPKLLFHYYDKDFNNEADTPDNFQSRRPNTSFCFLDIRSPGLGDTAMYLCATSRFPGQGKSGELFFGEGSRLTVL.

The V call is TRBV6-5, the J call TRBJ1-3; D gene ambiguous. The length of the CDR3 is 14 residues. Germline lookup yields CDR1 MNHEY and CDR2 SVGAGI. V was trimmed by 0 bases and J by 4 bases, leaving 7 bases between them. Here the CDR3 DNA reads TGTGCCAGCAGTTACTCGAGCGGGGGAAACACCATATATTTT. Protein product: CASSYSSGGNTIYF.

This chain links TRBV15 with TRBJ1-1; tentative D call: TRBD1 (6 bases). The V end lost 1 base, the J end lost 2 bases, and 11 bases lay between the germline ends. Per the germline V gene, CDR1 is LNHNV and CDR2 is YYDKDF (reference sequence). The CDR3 spans 15 residues. The CDR3 loop is CATSRGGGTNTEAFF. The CDR3 bases are TGTGCCACCAGCAGAGGAGGGGGTACTAACACTGAAGCTTTCTTT.

The chain couples TRBV7-3 to TRBJ2-2, with 10 bases identical to TRBD1. V shed 1 base, J shed 2 bases, and the junction held 10 bases outside the gene matches. Germline V lookup: CDR1 SGHTA, CDR2 FQGTGA. The CDR3 sequence is 19 residues long. CDR3 amino acids: CASSLMRQGASPNTGELFF. The CDR3 DNA follows: TGTGCCAGCAGCTTAATGAGACAGGGGGCGAGTCCTAACACCGGGGAGCTGTTTTTT.

The chain employs TRBV19 and TRBJ1-1; D is unclear. The CDR3 spans 13 residues. Trimming took 2 bases from V and 1 from J, leaving 5 bases between them. Germline V CDR1 and CDR2: LNHDA, SQIVND (reference sequence). CDR3: CASSIPGNTEAFF. In nucleotides, the CDR3 is TGTGCCAGTAGTATACCCGGGAACACTGAAGCTTTCTTT.

Only one count was recorded for this clone. The rearrangement links TRBV5-6 to TRBJ2-7, with a tentative D call TRBD2 (6 bases). Trimming cost V 2 bases and J 4 bases, with 10 bases left between them. CDR1 is SGHDT and CDR2 is YYEEEE in the germline V gene. The CDR3 runs to 13 residues. The CDR3 spells CASSFGGTYEQYF. CDR3 bases: TGTGCCAGCAGCTTCGGAGGGACTTACGAGCAGTACTTC.

This chain's CDR3 is CASSLGSGSWETQYF. CDR3 nucleotides: TGTGCCAGCAGCCTCGGATCGGGGAGCTGGGAGACCCAGTACTTC. V is TRBV3-1 (or the pseudogene TRBV3-2) and J is TRBJ2-5; possibly TRBD2 for D (5 bases). Looked up from germline, CDR1 is LGHDT and CDR2 is YNNKEL (reference sequence). There are 15 residues in the CDR3. V dropped 4 bases and J dropped 5 bases, with 17 bases sitting between them.

The V call is TRBV4-1, the J call TRBJ2-1; TRBD2 matches 7 bases. CDR3 length: 18 amino acids. Germline loops: CDR1 MGHRA, CDR2 YSYEKL. V trimming: 0 bases; J trimming: 5 bases; junction bases outside the gene matches: 13. The CDR3 region has the DNA TGCGCCAGCAGCCAAGATGATGCTGGGCGGGAGCTTAACAATGAGCAGTTCTTC. This sequence encodes CASSQDDAGRELNNEQFF.

This chain uses TRBV7-2 with TRBJ1-4; D remains ambiguous. Germline CDR1 is SGHTA and CDR2 is FQGNSA. Trimming left V 1 base short and J 11 bases short, with 14 bases between. The CDR3 covers 14 residues. The CDR3 is CASSLDSQTSKLFF. DNA of the CDR3: TGTGCCAGCAGCTTAGACAGCCAAACTAGTAAACTGTTTTTT. The full variable domain, completed using reference TRBV7-2 and TRBJ1-4, is GAGVSQSPSNKVTEKGKDVELRCDPISGHTALYWYRQSLGQGLEFLIYFQGNSAPDKSGLPSDRFSAERTGGSVSTLTIQRTQQEDSAVYLCASSLDSQTSKLFFGSGTQLSVL.

V and J are TRBV6-6 and TRBJ2-7; 7 nucleotides agree with TRBD1. The germline V gene has CDR1 MNHNY and CDR2 SVGAGI (reference sequence). There are 14 residues in the CDR3. The ends lost 6 bases at V and 7 bases at J; junction bases unmatched: 12. The CDR3 sequence: CASSLGTATPEQYF. CDR3 DNA: TGTGCCAGCAGCCTCGGGACAGCCACACCGGAGCAGTACTTC.

The rearrangement links TRBV7-2 to TRBJ2-3; 13 bases are shared with TRBD2. Germline V gene sequence: CDR1 SGHTA, CDR2 FQGNSA. V trimming: 2 bases; J trimming: 5 bases; junction bases outside the gene matches: 1. The CDR3 has 15 residues. CDR3 nucleotide sequence: TGTGCCAGCAGCTTAACTAGCGGGGGGGGAGATACGCAGTATTTT. Protein product: CASSLTSGGGDTQYF.

The J gene is TRBJ1-2, the V gene TRBV6-6, with TRBD1 matching 8 bases. The V segment lost 4 bases and the J segment 6 bases; nucleotides outside the gene matches: 7. CDR1 is MNHNY and CDR2 is SVGAGI in the germline V gene (reference sequence). The CDR3 length is 14 residues. CDR3 loop: CASSSSGGLDGYTF. DNA of the CDR3: TGTGCCAGCAGTTCCTCAGGGGGCTTGGATGGCTACACCTTC.

V gene TRBV7-2 combines with J gene TRBJ2-3; 7 bases agree with TRBD2. The CDR3 has 16 amino acids. Germline CDR1 is SGHTA and CDR2 is FQGNSA. The trim removed 5 bases at V and 0 bases at J, leaving 8 bases unmatched. The CDR3 here is CASSRELARSTDTQYF. CDR3 sequence (DNA): TGTGCCAGCAGCCGGGAACTAGCGCGAAGCACAGATACGCAGTATTTT.

CDR3 sequence: CASSEWREGTEAFF. The CDR3 nucleotides read TGTGCCAGCAGTGAATGGAGGGAGGGCACTGAAGCTTTCTTT. The gene calls are TRBV2 and TRBJ1-1; D remains unclear. V was pared by 2 bases and J by 4 bases, with 11 bases between. CDR1 is SNHLY, CDR2 FYNNEI, per germline. The length of the CDR3 is 14 residues. The complete variable domain, with remaining parts taken from reference TRBV2 and TRBJ1-1, reads EPEVTQTPSHQVTQMGQEVILRCVPISNHLYFYWYRQILGQKVEFLVSFYNNEISEKSEIFDDQFSVERPDGSNFTLKIRSTKLEDSAMYFCASSEWREGTEAFFGQGTRLTVV.